The 15 T cell receptor beta chains below were found in one sample sequenced in a study of spatial heterogeneity in lung cancer (dated by TCRdb to the late 2010s). To prepare the library, 5' RACE was applied. The instrument was a NextSeq 500. Using fastp trimming at Q25 and MiXCR clonotype assembly, TCRdb reanalyzed the public sequencing data and kept in-frame beta chains. Rows are unified per CDR3 protein, each entry keeping the most common DNA and genes. In all, the sample holds around 11,000 distinct CDR3 sequences, and about a tenth of those were seen once. The ten largest make up about 34% of the sample. The time point label corresponds to: blood at routine non-recurrence follow-up after resection. The sample in question was PBMCs, obtained at follow-up. The receptor source for this set is a female donor with early-stage non-small cell lung cancer.

The genes are TRBV30 and TRBJ1-5; 7 bases agree with TRBD1. J lost 0 bases, V lost 4 bases, and 3 bases had no gene match. The CDR3 length is 14 residues. Germline V gene data show CDR1 as GTSNPN and CDR2 as SVGIG (reference sequence). DNA of the CDR3: TGTGCCTGGAACCAGGGGGTTAGCAATCAGCCCCAGCATTTT. It specifies CAWNQGVSNQPQHF.

The table lists this clonotype with many counts. This chain joins TRBV28 and TRBJ2-1; D call uncertain. The CDR3 has 11 amino acids. Looked up from germline, CDR1 is MDHEN and CDR2 is SYDVKM. The germline V and J ends were trimmed by 5 bases and 4 bases, with 3 bases remaining between them. In DNA, the CDR3 is TGTGCCAGCAGTCCTTACAATGAGCAGTTCTTC. Encoded protein: CASSPYNEQFF.

This clonotype was detected ten times or more. This chain connects TRBV24-1 to TRBJ2-1, with 9 bases aligning to TRBD1. CDR1 is KGHDR and CDR2 is SFDVKD in the germline V gene. This CDR3 contains 16 residues. Losses at the gene ends were 6 bases for V and 8 bases for J; bases not matched to a gene: 13. This CDR3 is CATSKGGTGNWDEQFF. DNA for the CDR3: TGTGCCACCAGTAAAGGTGGGACAGGGAACTGGGATGAGCAGTTCTTC.

As concerns this clonotype: A much larger clone lies a single base off, so this may be a read error. Here the CDR3 DNA reads TGCGCCAGCAGCTTGCGGACAGGGGGCAATGAGCAGTCCTTC. Translation: CASSLRTGGNEQSF. The V gene is TRBV5-1, the J gene TRBJ2-1, with 11 nucleotides matching TRBD1. Germline loops: CDR1 SGHRS, CDR2 YFSETQ. CDR3 length: 14 residues.

This clonotype was counted a few times. The rearrangement links TRBV10-3 to TRBJ2-2; 9 positions agree with TRBD2. V lost 6 bases to trimming and J lost 6 bases; unmatched junction nucleotides: 2. The germline CDR1 and CDR2 sequences are ENHRY and SYGVKD. CDR3 length equals 13 residues. CDR3 bases: TGTGCCATCAGGGGGACTAGCCCCGGGGAGCTGTTTTTT. It is translated as CAIRGTSPGELFF.

This clonotype was observed at least ten times. The chain is built from TRBV20-1 and TRBJ2-3; 13 positions match TRBD2. The CDR3 has 17 amino acids. CDR1 is DFQATT, CDR2 SNEGSKA, per germline (reference sequence). Germline trimming cut 1 base from V and 5 bases from J; bases unmatched to any gene: 9. DNA of the CDR3: TGCAGTGCTAGAGGCGTACTAGCGGGGGGGCCGGTAGATACGCAGTATTTT. This sequence encodes CSARGVLAGGPVDTQYF.

This clonotype has only one observation. The junction and the germline gene differ at one end; a read error may be behind it. V gene TRBV4-2 combines with J gene TRBJ1-4; D might be TRBD1 (6 bases). Germline V gene sequence: CDR1 LGHNA, CDR2 YNFKEQ. The CDR3 extends over 14 amino acids. CDR3 DNA: TGTGCCAGCAGCCAGAGTACAGGGAATGAAAATCTGTTTTTT. It is translated as CASSQSTGNENLFF.

Many counts were recorded for this clonotype. The gene calls are TRBV19 and TRBJ2-7; 8 bases line up with TRBD1. This CDR3 has 14 residues. Trimming removed 5 bases from V and 3 bases from J; junction bases left unmatched: 6. The germline CDR1 and CDR2 sequences are LNHDA and SQIVND (reference sequence). The CDR3 nucleotides are TGTGCCAGTAGTCAGACAGGGGAAGGCTACGAGCAGTACTTC. Its translation: CASSQTGEGYEQYF.

The V and J genes are TRBV5-1 and TRBJ2-3; D unresolved. This CDR3 is built from 16 residues. The germline CDR1 and CDR2 sequences are SGHRS and YFSETQ. Trimming pared 6 bases from V and 2 bases from J, leaving 19 bases between. The DNA for the CDR3 is TGCGCCAGCACCCAGGACGATCCACGCGTCACAGATACGCAGTATTTT. Translated, it gives CASTQDDPRVTDTQYF.

There are many counts of this clonotype. The CDR3 protein is CASSPLDIAYEQYV. CDR3 DNA sequence: TGTGCCAGCAGCCCGTTGGACATTGCCTACGAGCAGTACGTC. The V call is TRBV7-9, the J call TRBJ2-7, with a tentative D call TRBD1 (5 bases). This CDR3 contains 14 residues. Germline assignment: CDR1 SEHNR and CDR2 FQNEAQ (reference sequence). Trimming shortened V by 5 bases and J by 2 bases, and 13 bases separated the two germline ends.

This clonotype was detected ten times or more. V usage is TRBV7-2 and J usage is TRBJ1-2, with 7 bases that match TRBD1. Trimming at V came to 5 bases and at J to 5 bases, leaving 11 bases not matched to a gene. Germline V gene sequence: CDR1 SGHTA, CDR2 FQGNSA. This CDR3 spans 15 amino acids. CDR3 sequence: CASSHILQGRYGYTF. The CDR3 DNA reads TGTGCCAGCAGCCATATTCTACAGGGGAGATATGGCTACACCTTC.

There are many counts of this clonotype. This sequence joins TRBV6-2 or TRBV6-3 and TRBJ1-5; D uncertain. V was cut by 2 bases and J by 0 bases, with 5 bases left in between. CDR3 length equals 14 residues. Per germline, CDR1 MNHEY and CDR2 SVGEGT. The CDR3 sequence: CASSYGPSNQPQHF. CDR3 bases: TGTGCCAGCAGTTACGGTCCTAGCAATCAGCCCCAGCATTTT.

This clonotype was observed at least ten times. The chain combines TRBV4-1 with TRBJ2-4; D may be TRBD2 (6 bases). V lost 5 bases to trimming and J lost 0 bases, with 17 bases between them. The CDR3 has 17 amino acids. Germline V gene lookup returns CDR1 MGHRA and CDR2 YSYEKL. In DNA, the CDR3 is TGCGCCAGCAGCTTACCGACTAGAGGCCTAGCCAAAAACATTCAGTACTTC. Protein: CASSLPTRGLAKNIQYF.

This clonotype has a count of ten or more. The chain carries TRBV4-3 and TRBJ2-7; 9 nucleotides agree with TRBD2. Germline-derived CDR1 and CDR2 are LGHNA and YSLEER. This CDR3 region has 16 residues. Trimming removed 0 bases from V and 6 bases from J; junction bases left unmatched: 9. In nucleotides, the CDR3 is TGCGCCAGCAGCCAAGATCTCAGCGGGAGGAGACGCGAGCAGTACTTC. Protein product: CASSQDLSGRRREQYF.

This chain links TRBV20-1 with TRBJ2-1; 11 bases fit TRBD2. V was pared by 5 bases and J by 8 bases, with 11 bases of the junction left unmatched. The CDR3 has 15 amino acids. Per germline, CDR1 DFQATT and CDR2 SNEGSKA (reference sequence). CDR3: CSALKLAGAVDEQFF. As DNA, the CDR3 is TGCAGTGCTCTTAAACTAGCGGGAGCAGTTGATGAGCAGTTCTTC.